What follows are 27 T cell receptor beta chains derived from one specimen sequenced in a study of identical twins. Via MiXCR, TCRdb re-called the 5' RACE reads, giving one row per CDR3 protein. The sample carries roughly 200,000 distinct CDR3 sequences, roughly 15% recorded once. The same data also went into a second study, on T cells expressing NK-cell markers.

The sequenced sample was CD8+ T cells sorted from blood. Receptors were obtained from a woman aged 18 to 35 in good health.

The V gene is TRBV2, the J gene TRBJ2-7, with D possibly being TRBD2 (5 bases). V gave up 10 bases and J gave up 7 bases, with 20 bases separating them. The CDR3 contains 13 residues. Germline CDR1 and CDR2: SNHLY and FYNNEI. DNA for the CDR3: TGTGCCACCGGATCGGGTCTCGGGAAGGAGCAGTACTTC. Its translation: CATGSGLGKEQYF.

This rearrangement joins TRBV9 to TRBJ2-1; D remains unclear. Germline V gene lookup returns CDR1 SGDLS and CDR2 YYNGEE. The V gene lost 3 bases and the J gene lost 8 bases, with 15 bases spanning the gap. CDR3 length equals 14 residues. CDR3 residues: CASSDVTTGDEQFF. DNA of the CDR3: TGTGCCAGCAGCGACGTAACTACGGGCGATGAGCAGTTCTTC.

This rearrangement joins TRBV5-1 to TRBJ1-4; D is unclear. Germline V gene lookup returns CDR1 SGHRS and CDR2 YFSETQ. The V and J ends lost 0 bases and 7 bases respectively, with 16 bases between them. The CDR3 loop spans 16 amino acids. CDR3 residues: CASSLANSGEIEKLFF. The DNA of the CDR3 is TGCGCCAGCAGCTTGGCTAACAGTGGGGAAATTGAAAAACTGTTTTTT.

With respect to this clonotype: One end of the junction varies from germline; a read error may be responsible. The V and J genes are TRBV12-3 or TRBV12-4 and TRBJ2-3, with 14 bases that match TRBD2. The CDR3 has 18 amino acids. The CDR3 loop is CAISFPGLAGVIPDTQYF. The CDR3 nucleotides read TGTGCCATCAGTTTCCCGGGACTAGCGGGGGTAATCCCAGATACGCAGTATTTT.

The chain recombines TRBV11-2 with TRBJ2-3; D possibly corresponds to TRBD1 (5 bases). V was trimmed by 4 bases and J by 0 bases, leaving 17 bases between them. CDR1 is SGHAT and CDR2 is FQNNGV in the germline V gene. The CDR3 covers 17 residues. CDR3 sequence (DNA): TGTGCCAGCAGCTCACCCTCTGACAGTTTTAGCACAGATACGCAGTATTTT. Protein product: CASSSPSDSFSTDTQYF.

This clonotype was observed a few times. The CDR3 nucleotides read TGTGCCATCGGACCTTCGCCCTACAATGAGCAGTTCTTC. It specifies CAIGPSPYNEQFF. This chain links TRBV27 with TRBJ2-1; D gene unclear. The germline gives CDR1 MNHEY, CDR2 SMNVEV (reference sequence). This CDR3 is 13 amino acids long. V was trimmed by 10 bases and J by 2 bases, leaving 12 bases between them.

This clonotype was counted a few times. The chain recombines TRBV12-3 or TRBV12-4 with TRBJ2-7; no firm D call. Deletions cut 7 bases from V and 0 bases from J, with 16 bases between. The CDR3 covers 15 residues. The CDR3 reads CASILNTNSSYEQYF. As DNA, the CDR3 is TGTGCCAGCATCCTAAACACTAACAGCTCCTACGAGCAGTACTTC.

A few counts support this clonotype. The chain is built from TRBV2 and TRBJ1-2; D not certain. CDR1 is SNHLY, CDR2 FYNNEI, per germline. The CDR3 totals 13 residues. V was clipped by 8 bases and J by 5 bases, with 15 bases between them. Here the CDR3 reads CASVQVDEYGYTF. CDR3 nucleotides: TGTGCCAGCGTTCAGGTGGACGAGTATGGCTACACCTTC.

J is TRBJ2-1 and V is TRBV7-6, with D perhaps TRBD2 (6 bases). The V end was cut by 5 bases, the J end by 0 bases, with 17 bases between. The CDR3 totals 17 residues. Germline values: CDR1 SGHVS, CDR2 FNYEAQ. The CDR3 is CASSAKPAGASYNEQFF. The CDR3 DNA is TGTGCCAGCAGCGCAAAACCAGCGGGCGCCTCCTACAATGAGCAGTTCTTC.

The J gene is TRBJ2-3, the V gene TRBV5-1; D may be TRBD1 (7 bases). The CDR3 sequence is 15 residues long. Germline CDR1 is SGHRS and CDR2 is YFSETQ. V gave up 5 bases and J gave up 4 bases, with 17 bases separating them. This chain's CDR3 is CASSSIGGGADTQYF. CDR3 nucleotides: TGCGCCAGCAGTTCGATAGGGGGCGGGGCAGATACGCAGTATTTT. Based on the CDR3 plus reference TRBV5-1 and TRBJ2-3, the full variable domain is KAGVTQTPRYLIKTRGQQVTLSCSPISGHRSVSWYQQTPGQGLQFLFEYFSETQRNKGNFPGRFSGRQFSNSRSEMNVSTLELGDSALYLCASSSIGGGADTQYFGPGTRLTVL.

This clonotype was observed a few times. CDR3 DNA sequence: TGTGCCAGCAGCTTACTCATGCCGCGGGACAGACGGAATGAGCAGTTCTTC. It specifies CASSLLMPRDRRNEQFF. The V and J genes are TRBV7-9 and TRBJ2-1, with D possibly matching TRBD1 (7 bases). V lost 2 bases to trimming and J lost 7 bases, with 21 bases between them. The CDR3 has 17 residues. CDR1 and CDR2 (germline): SEHNR, FQNEAQ (reference sequence).

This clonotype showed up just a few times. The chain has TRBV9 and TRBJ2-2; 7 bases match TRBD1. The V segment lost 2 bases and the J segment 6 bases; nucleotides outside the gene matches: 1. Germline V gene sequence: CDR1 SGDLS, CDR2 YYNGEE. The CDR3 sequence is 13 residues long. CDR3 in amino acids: CASSVGTAGELFF. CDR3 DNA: TGTGCCAGCAGCGTCGGGACAGCCGGGGAGCTGTTTTTT.

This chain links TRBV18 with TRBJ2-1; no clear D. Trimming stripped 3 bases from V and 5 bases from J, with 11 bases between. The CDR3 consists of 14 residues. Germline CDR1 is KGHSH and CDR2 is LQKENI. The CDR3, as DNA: TGTGCCAGCTCACCGGCAGGCCCTGACAATGAGCAGTTCTTC. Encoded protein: CASSPAGPDNEQFF.

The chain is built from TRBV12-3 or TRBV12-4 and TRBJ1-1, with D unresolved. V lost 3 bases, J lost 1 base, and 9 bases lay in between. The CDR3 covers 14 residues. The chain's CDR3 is CASSLSGRNTEAFF. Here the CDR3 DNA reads TGTGCCAGCAGTTTGTCCGGAAGGAACACTGAAGCTTTCTTT.

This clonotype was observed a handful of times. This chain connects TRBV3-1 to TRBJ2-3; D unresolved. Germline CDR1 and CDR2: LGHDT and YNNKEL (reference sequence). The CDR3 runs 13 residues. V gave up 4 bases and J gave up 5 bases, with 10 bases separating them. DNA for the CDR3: TGTGCCAGCAGCCCCTCTTTGGGAGATACGCAGTATTTT. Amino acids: CASSPSLGDTQYF.

CDR3 bases: TGTGCCAGCAGTTACTCCTCACAGGGAAGGTACTATGAAGCTTTCTTT. It specifies CASSYSSQGRYYEAFF. This sequence joins TRBV6-5 and TRBJ1-1, with D tentatively TRBD1 (6 bases). V lost 0 bases, J lost 7 bases, and 18 bases lay in between. Germline CDR1 and CDR2: MNHEY and SVGAGI. The CDR3 has 16 residues.

The CDR3 DNA is TGTGCCTGGAATACAGGACAACCCTACGAGCAGTACTTC. It specifies CAWNTGQPYEQYF. J is TRBJ2-7 and V is TRBV30; perhaps TRBD1 as D (5 bases). Trimming pared 4 bases from V and 2 bases from J, leaving 12 bases between. The CDR3 contains 13 residues. Germline V gene lookup returns CDR1 GTSNPN and CDR2 SVGIG (reference sequence). Combining the CDR3 with reference TRBV30 and TRBJ2-7 gives the whole variable domain SQTIHQWPATLVQPVGSPLSLECTVEGTSNPNLYWYRQAAGRGLQLLFYSVGIGQISSEVPQNLSASRPQDRQFILSSKKLLLSDSGFYLCAWNTGQPYEQYFGPGTRLTVT.

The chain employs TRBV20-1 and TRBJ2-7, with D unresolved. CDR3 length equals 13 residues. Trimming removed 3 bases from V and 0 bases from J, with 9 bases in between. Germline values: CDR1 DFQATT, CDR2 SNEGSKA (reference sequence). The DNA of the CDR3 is TGCAGTGCTAGGCCCAGGAGCTCCTACGAGCAGTACTTC. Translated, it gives CSARPRSSYEQYF.

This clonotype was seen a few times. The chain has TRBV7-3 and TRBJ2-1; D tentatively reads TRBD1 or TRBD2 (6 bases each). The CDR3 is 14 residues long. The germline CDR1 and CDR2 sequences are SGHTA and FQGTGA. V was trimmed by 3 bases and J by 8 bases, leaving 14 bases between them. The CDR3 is CASSFVGGHDEQFF. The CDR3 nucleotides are TGTGCCAGCAGCTTTGTGGGGGGCCACGATGAGCAGTTCTTC.

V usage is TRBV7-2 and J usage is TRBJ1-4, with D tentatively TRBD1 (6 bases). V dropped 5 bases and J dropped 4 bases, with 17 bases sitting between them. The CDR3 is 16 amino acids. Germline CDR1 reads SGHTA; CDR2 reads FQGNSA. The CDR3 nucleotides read TGTGCCAGCAGCCCTCCACCGCGCAGGGGTAATGAAAAACTGTTTTTT. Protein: CASSPPPRRGNEKLFF.

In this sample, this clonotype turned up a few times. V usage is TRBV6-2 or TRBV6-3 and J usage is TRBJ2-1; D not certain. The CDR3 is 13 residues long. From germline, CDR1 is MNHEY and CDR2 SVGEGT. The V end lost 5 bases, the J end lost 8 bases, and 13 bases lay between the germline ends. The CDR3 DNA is TGTGCCAGCAGTCCCCTAGTCGAGGATGAGCAGTTCTTC. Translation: CASSPLVEDEQFF.

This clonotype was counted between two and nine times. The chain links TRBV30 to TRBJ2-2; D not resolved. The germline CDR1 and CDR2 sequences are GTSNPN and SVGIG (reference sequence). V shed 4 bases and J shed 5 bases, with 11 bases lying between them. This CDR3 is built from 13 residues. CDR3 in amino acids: CAWNWDLTGELFF. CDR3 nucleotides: TGTGCCTGGAATTGGGATCTTACCGGGGAGCTGTTTTTT.

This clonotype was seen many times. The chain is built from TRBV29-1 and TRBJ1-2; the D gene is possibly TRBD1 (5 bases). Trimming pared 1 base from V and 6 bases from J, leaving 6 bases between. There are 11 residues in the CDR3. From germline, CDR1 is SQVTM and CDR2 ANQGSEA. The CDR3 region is CSVEGRDGYTF. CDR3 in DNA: TGCAGCGTTGAAGGCAGGGATGGCTACACCTTC.

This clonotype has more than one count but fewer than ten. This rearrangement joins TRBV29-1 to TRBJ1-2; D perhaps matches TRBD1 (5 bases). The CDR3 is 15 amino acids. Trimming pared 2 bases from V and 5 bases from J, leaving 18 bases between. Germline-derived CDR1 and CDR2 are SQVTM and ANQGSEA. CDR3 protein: CSVEFMGPENYGYTF. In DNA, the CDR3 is TGCAGCGTTGAATTTATGGGACCAGAGAATTATGGCTACACCTTC.

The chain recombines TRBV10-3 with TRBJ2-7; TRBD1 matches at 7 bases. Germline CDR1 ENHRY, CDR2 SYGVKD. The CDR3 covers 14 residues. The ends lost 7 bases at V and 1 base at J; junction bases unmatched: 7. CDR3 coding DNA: TGTGCCATCAACCCGACAGGGCGATCCTACGAGCAGTACTTC. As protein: CAINPTGRSYEQYF.

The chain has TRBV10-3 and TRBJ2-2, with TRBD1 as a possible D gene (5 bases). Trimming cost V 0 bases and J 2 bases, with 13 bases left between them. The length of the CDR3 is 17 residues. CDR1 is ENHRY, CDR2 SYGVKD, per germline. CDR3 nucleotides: TGTGCCATCAGTGAGTCTCAGGGAATAGAAAACACCGGGGAGCTGTTTTTT. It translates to CAISESQGIENTGELFF.

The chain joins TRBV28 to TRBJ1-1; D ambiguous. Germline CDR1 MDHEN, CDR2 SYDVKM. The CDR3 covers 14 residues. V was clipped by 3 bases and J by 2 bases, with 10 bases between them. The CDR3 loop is CASSFRPGNTEAFF. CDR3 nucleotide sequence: TGTGCCAGCAGTTTCCGCCCGGGTAACACTGAAGCTTTCTTT.